This entry features one T cell receptor beta chain sequence. This sample is drawn from a study of early T cells in non-severe SARS-CoV-2 infection. The V and J ends lost 5 bases and 5 bases respectively, with 16 bases between them. The CDR3 runs 15 residues. The V gene's germline CDR1 is SEHNR and CDR2 FQNEAQ (reference sequence). Individual cDNA molecules each received unique molecular identifiers attached to them. TCRdb analysed the 5' RACE reads with MiXCR anew, one entry per CDR3 protein. The data contain 90,000 to 130,000 distinct CDR3 sequences, 9% to 13% of them singletons. Sequencing was carried out using whole blood. The clonotype comes from an adult who was a healthcare worker with PCR-confirmed SARS-CoV-2 infection or an uninfected control (not recorded which). V and J are TRBV7-9 and TRBJ1-3; D unresolved. The CDR3 DNA follows: TGTGCCAGCAGCCCTCCCAGCGCCCTTCGAAACACCATATATTTT. This codes for CASSPPSALRNTIYF.